This T cell receptor (beta chain) comes out of a study of blood T cell repertoires in COVID-19. CDR3 length equals 16 residues. J lost 0 bases, V lost 3 bases, and 1 base had no gene match. Germline V lookup: CDR1 LNHDA, CDR2 SQIVND (reference sequence). The assay was immunoSEQ multiplex PCR, and TCRdb's table has in-frame clones only and misses some. The table includes approximately 480,000 clones, roughly nine tenths detected once. Sequences were obtained from peripheral blood. The receptor's source is a man aged 18 to 30 with COVID-19, enrolled during active disease. V and J are TRBV19 and TRBJ2-3; 12 bases are shared with TRBD2. The CDR3 DNA follows: TGTGCCAGTAGTATGACTAGCGGGGGAAGCACAGATACGCAGTATTTT. Translated, it gives CASSMTSGGSTDTQYF.